Listed below are T cell receptor beta chains from one sample, sequenced in a study of T cells in Graves' hyperthyroidism and ophthalmopathy. Using its own MiXCR run on the multiplex PCR reads, TCRdb lists one record per CDR3 protein. The sample has fewer than 450,000 distinct CDR3 sequences, over 12% seen once. Sequencing was done on a sample of blood. These receptors originate from a woman aged 60-75 years with Graves' ophthalmopathy. Each CDR3 is given with its conserved first and last residue. The D gene is left open where the match is weak. Part of the rows lack a size; the others show once, few, many or a class for expanded clones.

D gene: TRBD2
clone size: few
V gene: TRBV5-5
J gene: TRBJ2-1
CDR3 DNA: TGTGCCAGCAGCCCGGGACTAGCGGGGCCTAGTTGGCAGTTCTTC
CDR3 protein: CASSPGLAGPSWQFF

D gene: -
clone size: few
V gene: TRBV5-8
J gene: TRBJ1-3
CDR3 DNA: TGTGCCAGCAGCTCGCCAGGGGAGGGATTTTTTGGAAACACCATATATTTT
CDR3 protein: CASSSPGEGFFGNTIYF

D gene: TRBD1
clone size: many
V gene: TRBV5-5
J gene: TRBJ2-2
CDR3 DNA: TGTGCCAGCAGCTTAGGGACAGGACGCACCGGGGAGCTGTTTTTT
CDR3 protein: CASSLGTGRTGELFF

D gene: -
clone size: once
V gene: TRBV6-5
J gene: TRBJ2-2
CDR3 DNA: TGTGCCAGCAGTTATCGTCCTGGCACCGGGGAGCTGTTTTTT
CDR3 protein: CASSYRPGTGELFF

D gene: TRBD1
clone size: -
V gene: TRBV10-1
J gene: TRBJ2-4
CDR3 DNA: TGCGCCAGGGATCGCTGGGACAGGGGGCGAGCCAAAAACATTCAGTACTTC
CDR3 protein: CARDRWDRGRAKNIQYF

D gene: -
clone size: many
V gene: TRBV7-8
J gene: TRBJ2-1
CDR3 DNA: TGTGCCAGCAGCGAAGCCTACAATGAGCAGTTCTTC
CDR3 protein: CASSEAYNEQFF

D gene: TRBD2
clone size: few
V gene: TRBV12-5
J gene: TRBJ2-7
CDR3 DNA: TGTGCTAGTGGTTTGGTGGCCGGGACTAGCGGCTACGAGCAGTACTTC
CDR3 protein: CASGLVAGTSGYEQYF

D gene: -
clone size: few
V gene: TRBV4-1
J gene: TRBJ2-7
CDR3 DNA: TGCGCCAGCAGCCAAAGGCAAGGAGGGGACGAGCAGTACTTC
CDR3 protein: CASSQRQGGDEQYF

D gene: -
clone size: many
V gene: TRBV6-1
J gene: TRBJ1-1
CDR3 DNA: TGTGCCAGCCGCGGCGGGCTGTACACTGAAGCTTTCTTT
CDR3 protein: CASRGGLYTEAFF

D gene: -
clone size: many
V gene: TRBV7-6
J gene: TRBJ2-2
CDR3 DNA: TGTGCCAGCAGCGAGCCAGGGGTGGCCACCGGGGAGCTGTTTTTT
CDR3 protein: CASSEPGVATGELFF

D gene: -
clone size: -
V gene: TRBV3-1
J gene: TRBJ1-2
CDR3 DNA: TGTGCCAGCAGCCATCGGGGGTCTGGAGGGTATGGCTACACCTTC
CDR3 protein: CASSHRGSGGYGYTF

D gene: -
clone size: many
V gene: TRBV11-2
J gene: TRBJ2-5
CDR3 DNA: TGTGCCAGCAGCTTAGGGCGGTCAGAGACCCAGTACTTC
CDR3 protein: CASSLGRSETQYF

D gene: -
clone size: many
V gene: TRBV7-8
J gene: TRBJ2-2
CDR3 DNA: TGTGCCAGCAGTTGGGACCGAGACACCGGGGAGCTGTTTTTT
CDR3 protein: CASSWDRDTGELFF

D gene: -
clone size: many
V gene: TRBV20-1
J gene: TRBJ2-7
CDR3 DNA: TGCAGTGCTAGAGAGCCATCCCTGGACAGCCCTGTATACTACGAGCAGTACTTC
CDR3 protein: CSAREPSLDSPVYYEQYF

D gene: -
clone size: few
V gene: TRBV20-1
J gene: TRBJ1-6
CDR3 DNA: TGCAGTGCTAGAGAGGGGGGGGGGCAGTTCAATTCACCCCTCCACTTT
CDR3 protein: CSAREGGGQFNSPLHF

D gene: -
clone size: -
V gene: TRBV12-3/TRBV12-4
J gene: TRBJ2-4
CDR3 DNA: TGTGCCAGCAGTTTTAGGGAGGCCAAAAACATTCAGTACTTC
CDR3 protein: CASSFREAKNIQYF

D gene: -
clone size: few
V gene: TRBV19
J gene: TRBJ1-1
CDR3 DNA: TGTGCCAGTAGTCTGACCGCTCGGAACACTGAAGCTTTCTTT
CDR3 protein: CASSLTARNTEAFF

D gene: TRBD1
clone size: many
V gene: TRBV9
J gene: TRBJ2-3
CDR3 DNA: TGTGCCAGCAGCGTGACAGGGAGCACAGATACGCAGTATTTT
CDR3 protein: CASSVTGSTDTQYF

D gene: TRBD1
clone size: many
V gene: TRBV24-1
J gene: TRBJ2-3
CDR3 DNA: TGTGCCACCAGTGAACCGGGACAGGGACAAACAGATACGCAGTATTTT
CDR3 protein: CATSEPGQGQTDTQYF

D gene: -
clone size: many
V gene: TRBV2
J gene: TRBJ2-1
CDR3 DNA: TGTGCCAGCAGTGAAGGACTAGGGTTGAGAAATGAGCAGTTCTTC
CDR3 protein: CASSEGLGLRNEQFF

D gene: TRBD1
clone size: -
V gene: TRBV20-1
J gene: TRBJ1-5
CDR3 DNA: TGCAGTGCTAGGCCCGACAGGGCAACCAATCAGCCCCAGCATTTT
CDR3 protein: CSARPDRATNQPQHF

D gene: -
clone size: many
V gene: TRBV28
J gene: TRBJ2-7
CDR3 DNA: TGTGCCAGCGCTGAACCGCCTAGATACGGCTCTACCTACGAGCAGTACTTC
CDR3 protein: CASAEPPRYGSTYEQYF

D gene: TRBD1
clone size: many
V gene: TRBV11-2
J gene: TRBJ2-5
CDR3 DNA: TGTGCCAGCAGCCCTACAGGGGGCAAAGAGACCCAGTACTTC
CDR3 protein: CASSPTGGKETQYF

D gene: -
clone size: -
V gene: TRBV18
J gene: TRBJ2-3
CDR3 DNA: TGTGCCAGCTCACCGCCTATGTTTATGCAGCAAAGCACAGATACGCAGTATTTT
CDR3 protein: CASSPPMFMQQSTDTQYF

D gene: TRBD1
clone size: -
V gene: TRBV6-9
J gene: TRBJ2-1
CDR3 DNA: TGTGCCAGCAGTTTCGTCCGGGACAGGGGGTTCAATGAGCAGTTCTTC
CDR3 protein: CASSFVRDRGFNEQFF

D gene: TRBD2
clone size: many
V gene: TRBV28
J gene: TRBJ2-5
CDR3 DNA: TGTGCCAGCAATGCCCGCTCTAGCGGCCAAGAGACCCAGTACTTC
CDR3 protein: CASNARSSGQETQYF

D gene: -
clone size: -
V gene: TRBV6-1
J gene: TRBJ2-1
CDR3 DNA: TGTGCCAGCAGCCGAAAAAGCGGCAGCTCCTACAATGAGCAGTTCTTC
CDR3 protein: CASSRKSGSSYNEQFF

D gene: TRBD2
clone size: -
V gene: TRBV24-1
J gene: TRBJ2-3
CDR3 DNA: TGTGCCACCAGTGATTTCTCTAGCGGTAGCACAGATACGCAGTATTTT
CDR3 protein: CATSDFSSGSTDTQYF

D gene: TRBD2
clone size: many
V gene: TRBV12-3/TRBV12-4
J gene: TRBJ2-7
CDR3 DNA: TGTGCCAGCAGTTTAGCGCTCCCGGGACTAGCGTCCTACGAGCAGTACTTC
CDR3 protein: CASSLALPGLASYEQYF

D gene: TRBD2
clone size: many
V gene: TRBV12-3/TRBV12-4
J gene: TRBJ2-7
CDR3 DNA: TGTGCCAGCAGTTTCACGGGAGGCCCCTACGAGCAGTACTTC
CDR3 protein: CASSFTGGPYEQYF

D gene: -
clone size: many
V gene: TRBV6-1
J gene: TRBJ2-7
CDR3 DNA: TGTGCCAGCAGGATGGACTCCTCGGCCTCCTACGAGCAGTACTTC
CDR3 protein: CASRMDSSASYEQYF

D gene: TRBD2
clone size: many
V gene: TRBV28
J gene: TRBJ2-7
CDR3 DNA: TGTGCCAGCACCGCCCAGGCTGGAGCGGGAGTAGTAGAGCAGTACTTC
CDR3 protein: CASTAQAGAGVVEQYF

D gene: -
clone size: many
V gene: TRBV6-1
J gene: TRBJ2-2
CDR3 DNA: TGTGCCAGCAGTGAACGGGGGAACACCGGGGAGCTGTTTTTT
CDR3 protein: CASSERGNTGELFF

D gene: TRBD2
clone size: many
V gene: TRBV27
J gene: TRBJ2-7
CDR3 DNA: TGTGCCAGCAGTTTACGACGGGAGGCCCACGAGCAGTACTTC
CDR3 protein: CASSLRREAHEQYF

D gene: TRBD2
clone size: once
V gene: TRBV6-9
J gene: TRBJ2-1
CDR3 DNA: TGTGCCAGCAGTCCAGAGTGGGGACTAGCGGGAGGGACCAATGAGCAGTTCTTC
CDR3 protein: CASSPEWGLAGGTNEQFF

D gene: TRBD2
clone size: -
V gene: TRBV20-1
J gene: TRBJ2-1
CDR3 DNA: TGCAGTGCTAGAGATCTTGGAACTAGCGGGAGTGTAGATGAGCAGTTCTTC
CDR3 protein: CSARDLGTSGSVDEQFF

D gene: TRBD2
clone size: -
V gene: TRBV11-3
J gene: TRBJ2-5
CDR3 DNA: TGTGCCAGCAGCTTAGCGGGAGGGCCCGGGGAGACCCAGTACTTC
CDR3 protein: CASSLAGGPGETQYF

D gene: TRBD2
clone size: few
V gene: TRBV7-9
J gene: TRBJ2-7
CDR3 DNA: TGTGCCAGCAGCTTAGATTCGGGAGGGGTGTCCTACGAGCAGTACTTC
CDR3 protein: CASSLDSGGVSYEQYF

D gene: TRBD2
clone size: many
V gene: TRBV12-3/TRBV12-4
J gene: TRBJ2-3
CDR3 DNA: TGTGCCAGCAGTTCCACGGCTAGCGGGACAGATACGCAGTATTTT
CDR3 protein: CASSSTASGTDTQYF

D gene: TRBD2
clone size: few
V gene: TRBV30
J gene: TRBJ2-2
CDR3 DNA: TGTGCCCGGAGTGTACTAGCGGGAGGCCCCAGGCAGGACACCGGGGAGCTGTTTTTT
CDR3 protein: CARSVLAGGPRQDTGELFF

D gene: TRBD1
clone size: many
V gene: TRBV6-1
J gene: TRBJ2-2
CDR3 DNA: TGTGCCAGCTCACCTCTCGGCACAGGGGCCGGGGAGCTGTTTTTT
CDR3 protein: CASSPLGTGAGELFF

D gene: -
clone size: many
V gene: TRBV2
J gene: TRBJ2-1
CDR3 DNA: TGTGCCAGCAGTGGTACCCCAGGGATGCAGTTCTTC
CDR3 protein: CASSGTPGMQFF

D gene: -
clone size: many
V gene: TRBV12-3/TRBV12-4
J gene: TRBJ1-2
CDR3 DNA: TGTGCCAGCAGTGATACAGGGAAGGTTGGCTACACCTTC
CDR3 protein: CASSDTGKVGYTF

D gene: -
clone size: many
V gene: TRBV7-2
J gene: TRBJ1-3
CDR3 DNA: TGTGCCAGCAGCTTAGCCGGACGGAGCTCTGGAAACACCATATATTTT
CDR3 protein: CASSLAGRSSGNTIYF

D gene: -
clone size: -
V gene: TRBV12-3/TRBV12-4
J gene: TRBJ1-6
CDR3 DNA: TGTGCCAGCAGTTTAGCAGGGGATAGATATTCACCCCTCCACTTT
CDR3 protein: CASSLAGDRYSPLHF

D gene: TRBD2
clone size: many
V gene: TRBV11-2
J gene: TRBJ2-3
CDR3 DNA: TGTGCCAGCAGCTCCAGCGGGGGAGGGGATACGCAGTATTTT
CDR3 protein: CASSSSGGGDTQYF

D gene: -
clone size: few
V gene: TRBV5-1
J gene: TRBJ2-2
CDR3 DNA: TGCGCCAGCAGCGTCTCACCACCCGGGGAGCTGTTTTTT
CDR3 protein: CASSVSPPGELFF

D gene: TRBD2
clone size: many
V gene: TRBV5-1
J gene: TRBJ2-1
CDR3 DNA: TGCGCCAGCAGCCGGGGGACTAGCGGGAGTCCGGAGCAGTTCTTC
CDR3 protein: CASSRGTSGSPEQFF

D gene: -
clone size: -
V gene: TRBV30
J gene: TRBJ2-7
CDR3 DNA: TGTGCCTGGAGCCCCGCGGCCAGCTCCTACGAGCAGTACTTC
CDR3 protein: CAWSPAASSYEQYF

D gene: -
clone size: many
V gene: TRBV7-9
J gene: TRBJ2-6
CDR3 DNA: TGTGCCAGCAGCTTTGGGTTGACAGACCGAAGGGCCTCTGGGGCCAACGTCCTGACTTTC
CDR3 protein: CASSFGLTDRRASGANVLTF

D gene: TRBD2
clone size: -
V gene: TRBV5-1
J gene: TRBJ2-1
CDR3 DNA: TGCGCCAGCAGCTCCCCGGGAGGCTCCTACAATGAGCAGTTCTTC
CDR3 protein: CASSSPGGSYNEQFF

D gene: -
clone size: once
V gene: TRBV5-1
J gene: TRBJ2-5
CDR3 DNA: TGCGCCGGCAGCCCGGATCGGGACGGCCCCGAAGAGACCCAGTACTTC
CDR3 protein: CAGSPDRDGPEETQYF

D gene: -
clone size: few
V gene: TRBV9
J gene: TRBJ2-2
CDR3 DNA: TGTGCCAGCAGCGTAGCTCCCTCCAGCACCGGGGAGCTGTTTTTT
CDR3 protein: CASSVAPSSTGELFF

D gene: TRBD1
clone size: few
V gene: TRBV7-6
J gene: TRBJ2-5
CDR3 DNA: TGTGCCAGCAGCCCGGGACAGGGTCGTCAAGAGACCCAGTACTTC
CDR3 protein: CASSPGQGRQETQYF